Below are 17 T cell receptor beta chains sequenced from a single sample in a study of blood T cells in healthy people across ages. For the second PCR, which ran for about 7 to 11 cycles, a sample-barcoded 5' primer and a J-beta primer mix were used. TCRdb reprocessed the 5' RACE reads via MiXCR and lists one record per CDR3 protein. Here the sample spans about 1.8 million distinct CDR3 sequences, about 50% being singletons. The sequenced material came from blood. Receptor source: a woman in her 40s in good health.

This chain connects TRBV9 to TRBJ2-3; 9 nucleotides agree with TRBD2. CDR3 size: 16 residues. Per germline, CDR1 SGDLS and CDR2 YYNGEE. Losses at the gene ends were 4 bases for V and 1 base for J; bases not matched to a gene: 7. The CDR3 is CASSPQAGGRTDTQYF. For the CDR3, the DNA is TGTGCCAGCAGCCCCCAAGCGGGGGGTCGCACAGATACGCAGTATTTT.

The CDR3 DNA is TGTGCCAGCAGCTTAAGGACTAGCGGGGGTTTTCGCACAGATACGCAGTATTTT. As protein: CASSLRTSGGFRTDTQYF. V usage is TRBV7-2 and J usage is TRBJ2-3; 13 positions match TRBD2. This CDR3 comprises 18 residues. Trimming cost V 2 bases and J 1 base; bases outside gene matches: 6. The germline V gene has CDR1 SGHTA and CDR2 FQGNSA.

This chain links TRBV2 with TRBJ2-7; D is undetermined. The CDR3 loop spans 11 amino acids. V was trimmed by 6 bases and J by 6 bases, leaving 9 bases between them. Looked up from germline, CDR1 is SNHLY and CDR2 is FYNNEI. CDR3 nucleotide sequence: TGTGCCAGCAGCGTTAGCATCGAGCAGTACTTC. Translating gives CASSVSIEQYF.

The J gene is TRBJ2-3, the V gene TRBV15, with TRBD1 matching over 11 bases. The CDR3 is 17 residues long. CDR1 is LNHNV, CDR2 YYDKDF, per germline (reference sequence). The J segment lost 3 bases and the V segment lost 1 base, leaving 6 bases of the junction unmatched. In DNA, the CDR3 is TGTGCCACCAGCAGAGGGGGGACAGGGGGACGTACAGATACGCAGTATTTT. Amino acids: CATSRGGTGGRTDTQYF.

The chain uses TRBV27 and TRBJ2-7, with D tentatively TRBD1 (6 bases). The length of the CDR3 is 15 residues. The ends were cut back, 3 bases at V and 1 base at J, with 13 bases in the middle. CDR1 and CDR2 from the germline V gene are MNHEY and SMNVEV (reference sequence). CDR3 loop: CASSFGQRESYEQYF. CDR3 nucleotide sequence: TGTGCCAGCAGTTTCGGACAGAGGGAGTCCTACGAGCAGTACTTC.

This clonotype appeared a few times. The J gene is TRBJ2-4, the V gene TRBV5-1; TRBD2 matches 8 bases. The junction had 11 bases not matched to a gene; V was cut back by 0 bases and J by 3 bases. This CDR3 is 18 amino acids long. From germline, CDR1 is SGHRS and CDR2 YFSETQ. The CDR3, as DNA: TGCGCCAGCAGCTTGGAAGGTCCGGGAGGGGCCGGCAAAAACATTCAGTACTTC. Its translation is CASSLEGPGGAGKNIQYF.

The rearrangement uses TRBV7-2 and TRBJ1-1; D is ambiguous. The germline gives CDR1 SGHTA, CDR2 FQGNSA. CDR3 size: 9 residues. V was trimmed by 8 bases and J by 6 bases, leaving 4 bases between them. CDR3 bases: TGTGCCAGCGGGGCTGAAGCTTTCTTT. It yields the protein CASGAEAFF.

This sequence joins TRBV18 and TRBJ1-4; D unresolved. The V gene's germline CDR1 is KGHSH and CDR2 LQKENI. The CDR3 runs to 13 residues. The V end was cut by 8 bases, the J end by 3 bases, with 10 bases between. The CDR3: CASQITANEKLFF. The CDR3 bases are TGTGCCAGCCAAATCACCGCTAATGAAAAACTGTTTTTT. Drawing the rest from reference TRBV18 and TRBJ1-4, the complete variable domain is NAGVMQNPRHLVRRRGQEARLRCSPMKGHSHVYWYRQLPEEGLKFMVYLQKENIIDESGMPKERFSAEFPKEGPSILRIQQVVRGDSAAYFCASQITANEKLFFGSGTQLSVL.

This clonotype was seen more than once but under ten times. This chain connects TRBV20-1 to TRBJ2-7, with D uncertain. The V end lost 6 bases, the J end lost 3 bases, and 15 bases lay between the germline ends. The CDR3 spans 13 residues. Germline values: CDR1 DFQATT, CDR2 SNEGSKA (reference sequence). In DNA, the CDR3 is TGCAGTGCAGAGGCCAGTACGTACTACGAGCAGTACTTC. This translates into CSAEASTYYEQYF.

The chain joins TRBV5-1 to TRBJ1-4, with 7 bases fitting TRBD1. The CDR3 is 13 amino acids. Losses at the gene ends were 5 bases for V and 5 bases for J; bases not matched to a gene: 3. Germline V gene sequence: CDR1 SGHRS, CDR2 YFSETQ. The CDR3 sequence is CASRDRTNEKLFF. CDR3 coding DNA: TGCGCCAGCAGGGACAGGACCAATGAAAAACTGTTTTTT.

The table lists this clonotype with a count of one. This CDR3 is CASSYLRGPNEKLFF. The CDR3 region has the DNA TGTGCCAGCAGTTACCTCAGGGGACCTAATGAAAAACTGTTTTTT. The V call is TRBV6-5, the J call TRBJ1-4; tentative D call: TRBD1 (6 bases). The germline CDR1 and CDR2 sequences are MNHEY and SVGAGI. The CDR3 covers 15 residues. Trimming cost V 2 bases and J 3 bases, with 10 bases left between them.

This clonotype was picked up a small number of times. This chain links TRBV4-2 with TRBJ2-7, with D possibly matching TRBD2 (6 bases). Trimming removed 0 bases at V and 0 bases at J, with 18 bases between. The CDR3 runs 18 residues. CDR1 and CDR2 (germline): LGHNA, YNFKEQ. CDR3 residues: CASSQEARGTQSSYEQYF. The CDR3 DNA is TGTGCCAGCAGCCAAGAGGCCCGAGGGACTCAGAGCTCCTACGAGCAGTACTTC.

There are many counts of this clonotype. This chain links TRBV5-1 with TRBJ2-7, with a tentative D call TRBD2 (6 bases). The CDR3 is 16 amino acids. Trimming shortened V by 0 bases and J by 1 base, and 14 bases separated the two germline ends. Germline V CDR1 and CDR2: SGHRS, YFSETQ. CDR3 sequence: CASSLAGRDGSYEQYF. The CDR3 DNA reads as TGCGCCAGCAGCTTGGCCGGGCGGGACGGATCCTACGAGCAGTACTTC.

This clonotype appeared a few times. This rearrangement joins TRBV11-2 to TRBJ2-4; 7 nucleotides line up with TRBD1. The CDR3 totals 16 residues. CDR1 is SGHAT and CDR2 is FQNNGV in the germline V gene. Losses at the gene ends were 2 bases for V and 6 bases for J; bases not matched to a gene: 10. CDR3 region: CASSLFFRDRRNIQYF. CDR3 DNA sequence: TGTGCCAGCAGCTTATTTTTCCGGGACAGAAGAAACATTCAGTACTTC.

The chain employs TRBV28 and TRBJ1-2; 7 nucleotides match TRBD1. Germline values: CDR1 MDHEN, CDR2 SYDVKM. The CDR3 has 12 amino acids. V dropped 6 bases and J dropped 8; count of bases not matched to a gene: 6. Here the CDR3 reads CASSQQGSGYTF. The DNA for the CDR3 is TGTGCCAGCAGCCAACAGGGGTCCGGCTACACCTTC.

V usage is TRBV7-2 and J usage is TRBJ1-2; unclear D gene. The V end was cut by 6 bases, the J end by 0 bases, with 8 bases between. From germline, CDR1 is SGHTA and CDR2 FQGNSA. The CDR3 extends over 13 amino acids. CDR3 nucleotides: TGTGCCAGCAGATTGGACGCTAACTATGGCTACACCTTC. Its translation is CASRLDANYGYTF.

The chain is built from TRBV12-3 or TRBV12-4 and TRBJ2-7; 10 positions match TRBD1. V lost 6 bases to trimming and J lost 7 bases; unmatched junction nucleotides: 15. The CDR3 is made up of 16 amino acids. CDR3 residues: CASRRTGTGAYNEQYF. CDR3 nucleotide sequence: TGTGCCAGCAGAAGAACCGGGACAGGGGCCTACAATGAGCAGTACTTC.